The clone carrying this T cell receptor beta chain turned up a few times. Antigen unknown. This sample is part of a study of response to subunit inactivated influenza vaccine. Points from the study as a whole: It was suggested by the authors that few new T cells are recruited by each seasonal influenza vaccination.

The CDR3 covers 14 residues. Trimming took 1 base from V and 2 from J, leaving 9 bases between them. Per the germline V gene, CDR1 is MGHRA and CDR2 is YSYEKL. TCRdb re-called the RT-PCR reads through MiXCR, storing one row per CDR3 protein. This sample has roughly 700,000 distinct CDR3 sequences, with approximately 15% found just once. The sequencing here drew on PBMCs from blood, taken 11 to 12 days after vaccination. V and J are TRBV4-1 and TRBJ2-7; either TRBD1 or TRBD2 may supply D (5 bases each). This TCR was recovered from a man aged 50 or older who received an inactivated influenza vaccine. The CDR3 bases are TGCGCCAGCAGCCAAGTATTGGGGGCCTACGAGCAGTACTTC. Its protein product is CASSQVLGAYEQYF.